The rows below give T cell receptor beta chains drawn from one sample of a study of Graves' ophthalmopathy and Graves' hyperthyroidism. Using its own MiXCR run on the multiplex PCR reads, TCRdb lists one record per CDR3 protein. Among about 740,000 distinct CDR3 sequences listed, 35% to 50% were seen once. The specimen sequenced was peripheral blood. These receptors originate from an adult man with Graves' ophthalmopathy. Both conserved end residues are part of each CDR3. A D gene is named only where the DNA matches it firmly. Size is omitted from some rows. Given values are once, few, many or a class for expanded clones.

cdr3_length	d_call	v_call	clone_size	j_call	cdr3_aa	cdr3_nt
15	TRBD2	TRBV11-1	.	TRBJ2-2	CASSFMSGGNGELFF	TGTGCCAGCAGCTTTATGTCGGGAGGAAACGGGGAGCTGTTTTTT
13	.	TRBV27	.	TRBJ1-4	CASSYRTSSKLFF	TGTGCCAGCAGTTATCGGACGTCAAGTAAACTGTTTTTT
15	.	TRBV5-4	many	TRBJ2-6	CASSPRNSGANVLTF	TGTGCCAGCAGCCCGCGTAACTCTGGGGCCAACGTCCTGACTTTC
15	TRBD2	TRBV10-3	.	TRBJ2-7	CASSEETAGTYEQYF	TGTGCCAGCAGTGAAGAAACAGCGGGAACCTACGAGCAGTACTTC
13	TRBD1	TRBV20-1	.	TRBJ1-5	CSARGTGNQPQHF	TGCAGTGCTAGGGGGACAGGGAATCAGCCCCAGCATTTT
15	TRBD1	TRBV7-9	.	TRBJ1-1	CASSSGQAGNTEAFF	TGTGCCAGCAGCTCGGGACAGGCCGGGAACACTGAAGCTTTCTTT
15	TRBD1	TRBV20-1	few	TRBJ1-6	CSASWDRGYNSPLHF	TGCAGTGCTAGTTGGGACAGGGGCTATAATTCACCCCTCCACTTT
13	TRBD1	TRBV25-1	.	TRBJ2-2	CARTGGDTGELFF	TGTGCGAGGACAGGGGGCGACACCGGGGAGCTGTTTTTT
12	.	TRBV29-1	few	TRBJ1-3	CSVERDGNTIYF	TGCAGCGTTGAAAGGGACGGGAACACCATATATTTT
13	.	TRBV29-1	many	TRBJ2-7	CSVETIETYEQYF	TGCAGCGTTGAAACAATCGAAACCTACGAGCAGTACTTC
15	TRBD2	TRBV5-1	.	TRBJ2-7	CASSLLAGASREQYF	TGCGCCAGCAGCTTACTAGCGGGAGCTTCAAGAGAGCAGTACTTC
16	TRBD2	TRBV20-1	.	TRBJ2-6	CSASRLAGLGANVLTF	TGCAGTGCCTCCAGACTAGCGGGACTTGGGGCCAACGTCCTGACTTTC
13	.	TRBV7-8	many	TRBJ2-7	CASSPDSSYEQYF	TGTGCCAGCAGTCCCGACAGCTCCTACGAGCAGTACTTC
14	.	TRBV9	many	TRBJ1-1	CASSVRAVNTEAFF	TGTGCCAGCAGCGTCCGGGCCGTGAACACTGAAGCTTTCTTT
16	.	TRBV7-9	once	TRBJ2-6	CASSPRGAPGANALTF	TGCGCCAGCAGCCCCCGGGGGGCGCCTGGGGCCAACGCCCTGACTTTC
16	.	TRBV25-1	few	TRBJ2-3	CASSERTGPSTDTQYF	TGTGCCAGCAGTGAACGTACAGGGCCAAGCACAGATACGCAGTATTTT